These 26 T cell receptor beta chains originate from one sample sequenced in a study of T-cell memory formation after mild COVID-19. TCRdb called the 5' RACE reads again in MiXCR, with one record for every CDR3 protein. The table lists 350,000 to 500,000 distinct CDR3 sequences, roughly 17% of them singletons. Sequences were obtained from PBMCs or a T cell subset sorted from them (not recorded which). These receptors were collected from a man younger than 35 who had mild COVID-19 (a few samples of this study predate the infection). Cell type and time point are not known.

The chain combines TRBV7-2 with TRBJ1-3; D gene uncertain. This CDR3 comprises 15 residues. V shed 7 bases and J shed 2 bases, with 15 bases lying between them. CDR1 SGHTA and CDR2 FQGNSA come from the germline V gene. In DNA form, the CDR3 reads TGTGCCAGCACCACCGATTACACCGCTGGAAACACCATATATTTT. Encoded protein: CASTTDYTAGNTIYF.

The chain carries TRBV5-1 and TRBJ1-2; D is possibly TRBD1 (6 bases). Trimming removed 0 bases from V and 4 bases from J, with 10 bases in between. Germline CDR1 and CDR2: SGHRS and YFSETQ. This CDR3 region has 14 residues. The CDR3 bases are TGCGCCAGCAGCTTGGCGACAGGCAGCTATGGCTACACCTTC. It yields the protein CASSLATGSYGYTF. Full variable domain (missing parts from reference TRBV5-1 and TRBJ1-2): KAGVTQTPRYLIKTRGQQVTLSCSPISGHRSVSWYQQTPGQGLQFLFEYFSETQRNKGNFPGRFSGRQFSNSRSEMNVSTLELGDSALYLCASSLATGSYGYTFGSGTRLTVV.

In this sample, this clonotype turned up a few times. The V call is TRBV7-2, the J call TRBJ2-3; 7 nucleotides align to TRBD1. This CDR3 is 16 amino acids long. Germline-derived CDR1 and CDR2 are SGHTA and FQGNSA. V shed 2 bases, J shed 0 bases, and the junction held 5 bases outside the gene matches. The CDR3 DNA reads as TGTGCCAGCAGCTTACAAAGGGACAGCAGCACAGATACGCAGTATTTT. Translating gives CASSLQRDSSTDTQYF.

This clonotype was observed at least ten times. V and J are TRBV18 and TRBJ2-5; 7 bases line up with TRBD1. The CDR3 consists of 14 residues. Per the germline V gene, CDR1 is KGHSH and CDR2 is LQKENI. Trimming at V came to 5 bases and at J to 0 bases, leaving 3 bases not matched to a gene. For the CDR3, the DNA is TGTGCCAGCTCAGTGCAGGGGGACCAAGAGACCCAGTACTTC. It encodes CASSVQGDQETQYF.

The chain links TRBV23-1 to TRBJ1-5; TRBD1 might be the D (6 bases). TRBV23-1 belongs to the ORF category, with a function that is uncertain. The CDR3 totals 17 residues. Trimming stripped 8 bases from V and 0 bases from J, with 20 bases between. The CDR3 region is CASQFRQDEDSNQPQHF. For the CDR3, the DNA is TGCGCCAGCCAGTTTAGACAGGACGAAGATAGCAATCAGCCCCAGCATTTT.

The CDR3, as DNA: TGTGCCAGCAGCGTAAATAGCGGGGGCTACAATGAGCAGTTCTTC. Protein sequence: CASSVNSGGYNEQFF. This chain uses TRBV9 with TRBJ2-1, with TRBD2 identical over 9 bases. Germline assignment: CDR1 SGDLS and CDR2 YYNGEE. V was pared by 1 base and J by 3 bases, with 2 bases of the junction left unmatched. This CDR3 spans 15 amino acids.

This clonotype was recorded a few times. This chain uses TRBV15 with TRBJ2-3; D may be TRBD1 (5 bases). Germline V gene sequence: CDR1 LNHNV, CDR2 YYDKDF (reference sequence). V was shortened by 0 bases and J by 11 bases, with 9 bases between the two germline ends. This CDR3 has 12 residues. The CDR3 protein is CATSREGREQYF. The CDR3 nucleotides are TGTGCCACCAGCAGAGAAGGCAGGGAGCAGTATTTT.

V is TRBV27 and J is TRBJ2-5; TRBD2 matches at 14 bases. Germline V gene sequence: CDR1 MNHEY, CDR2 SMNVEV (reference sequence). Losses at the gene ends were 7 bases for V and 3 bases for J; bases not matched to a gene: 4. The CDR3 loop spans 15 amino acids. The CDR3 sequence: CASTATSGGEETQYF. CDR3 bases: TGTGCCAGCACCGCGACTAGCGGGGGGGAAGAGACCCAGTACTTC.

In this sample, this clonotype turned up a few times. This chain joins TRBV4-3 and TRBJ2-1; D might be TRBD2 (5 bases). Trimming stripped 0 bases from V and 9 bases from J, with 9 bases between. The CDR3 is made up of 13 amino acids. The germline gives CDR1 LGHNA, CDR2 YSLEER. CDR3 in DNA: TGCGCCAGCAGCCAAGATTTACGGGGTGAGCAGTTCTTC. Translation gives CASSQDLRGEQFF.

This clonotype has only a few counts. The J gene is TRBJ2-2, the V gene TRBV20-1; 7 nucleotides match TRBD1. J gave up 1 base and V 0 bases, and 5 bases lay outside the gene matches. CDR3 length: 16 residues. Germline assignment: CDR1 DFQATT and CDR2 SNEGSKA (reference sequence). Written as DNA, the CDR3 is TGCAGTGCTAGAGATGGGACAGCCCAGAACACCGGGGAGCTGTTTTTT. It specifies CSARDGTAQNTGELFF.

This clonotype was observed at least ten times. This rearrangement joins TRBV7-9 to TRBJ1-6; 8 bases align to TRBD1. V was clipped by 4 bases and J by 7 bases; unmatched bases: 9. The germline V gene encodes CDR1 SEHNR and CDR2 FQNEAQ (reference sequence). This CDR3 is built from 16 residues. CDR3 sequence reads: CASSSLRTGRNSPLHF. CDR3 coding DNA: TGTGCCAGCAGCTCACTACGGACAGGGCGGAATTCACCCCTCCACTTT.

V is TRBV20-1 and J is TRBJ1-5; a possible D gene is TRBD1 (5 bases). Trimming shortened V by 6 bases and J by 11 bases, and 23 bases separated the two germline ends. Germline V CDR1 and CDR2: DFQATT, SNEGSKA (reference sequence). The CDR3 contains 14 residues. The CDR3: CSALTASPVGAQHF. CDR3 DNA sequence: TGCAGTGCCCTAACGGCCTCCCCGGTGGGGGCCCAGCATTTT.

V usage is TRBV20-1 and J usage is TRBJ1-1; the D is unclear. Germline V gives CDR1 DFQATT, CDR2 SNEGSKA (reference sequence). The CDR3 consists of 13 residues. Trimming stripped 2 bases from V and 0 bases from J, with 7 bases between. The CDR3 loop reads CSARTALNTEAFF. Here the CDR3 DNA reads TGCAGTGCTAGAACTGCCCTGAACACTGAAGCTTTCTTT.

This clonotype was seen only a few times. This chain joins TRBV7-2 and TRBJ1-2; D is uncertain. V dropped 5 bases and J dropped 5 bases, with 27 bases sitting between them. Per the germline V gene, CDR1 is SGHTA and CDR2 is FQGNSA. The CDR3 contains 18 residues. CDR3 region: CASSPAPGAGGIAYGYTF. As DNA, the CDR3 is TGTGCCAGCAGCCCCGCGCCGGGAGCGGGAGGGATTGCGTATGGCTACACCTTC.

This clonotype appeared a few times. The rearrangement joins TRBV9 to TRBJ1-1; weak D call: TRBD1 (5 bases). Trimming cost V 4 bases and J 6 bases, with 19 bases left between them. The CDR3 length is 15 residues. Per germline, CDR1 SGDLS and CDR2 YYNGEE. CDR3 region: CASSPRPAGRPEAFF. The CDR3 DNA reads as TGTGCCAGCAGCCCCAGACCAGCGGGACGCCCTGAAGCTTTCTTT.

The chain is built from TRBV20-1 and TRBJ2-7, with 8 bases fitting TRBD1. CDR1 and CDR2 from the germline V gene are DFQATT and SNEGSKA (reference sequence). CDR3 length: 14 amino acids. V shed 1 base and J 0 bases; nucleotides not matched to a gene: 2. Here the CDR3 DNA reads TGCAGTGCTAGAGGGGACAGGAGCTCCTACGAGCAGTACGTC. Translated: CSARGDRSSYEQYV.

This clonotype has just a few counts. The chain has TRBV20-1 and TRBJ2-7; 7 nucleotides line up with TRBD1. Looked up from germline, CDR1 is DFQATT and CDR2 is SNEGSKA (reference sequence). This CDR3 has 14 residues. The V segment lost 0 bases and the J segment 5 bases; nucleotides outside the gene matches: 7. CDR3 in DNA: TGCAGTGCTAGAGATGACAGGGAGTTCGACGAGCAGTACGTC. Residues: CSARDDREFDEQYV.

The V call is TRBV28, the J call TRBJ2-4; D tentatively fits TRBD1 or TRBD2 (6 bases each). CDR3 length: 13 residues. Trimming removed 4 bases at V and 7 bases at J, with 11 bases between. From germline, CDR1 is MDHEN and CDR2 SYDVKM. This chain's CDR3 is CASSWRGANIQYF. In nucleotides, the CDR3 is TGTGCCAGCAGTTGGAGGGGGGCTAACATTCAGTACTTC.

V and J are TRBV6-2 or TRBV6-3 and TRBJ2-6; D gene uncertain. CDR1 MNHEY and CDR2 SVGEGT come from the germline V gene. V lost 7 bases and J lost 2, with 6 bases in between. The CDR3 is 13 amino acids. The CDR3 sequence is CASNPAGANVLTF. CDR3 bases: TGTGCCAGCAACCCGGCTGGGGCCAACGTCCTGACTTTC.

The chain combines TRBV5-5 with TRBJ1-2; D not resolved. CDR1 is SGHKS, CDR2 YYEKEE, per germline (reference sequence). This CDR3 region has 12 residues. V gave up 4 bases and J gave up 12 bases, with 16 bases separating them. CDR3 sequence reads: CASSLGGRFHTF. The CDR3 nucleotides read TGTGCCAGCAGCCTCGGTGGGAGGTTCCACACCTTC.

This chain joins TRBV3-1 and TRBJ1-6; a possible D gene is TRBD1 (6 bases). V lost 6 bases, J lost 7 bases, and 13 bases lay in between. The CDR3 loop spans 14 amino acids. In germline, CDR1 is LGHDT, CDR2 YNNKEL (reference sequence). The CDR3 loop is CASRETGRNSPLHF. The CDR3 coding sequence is TGTGCCAGCAGGGAGACAGGAAGAAATTCACCCCTCCACTTT.

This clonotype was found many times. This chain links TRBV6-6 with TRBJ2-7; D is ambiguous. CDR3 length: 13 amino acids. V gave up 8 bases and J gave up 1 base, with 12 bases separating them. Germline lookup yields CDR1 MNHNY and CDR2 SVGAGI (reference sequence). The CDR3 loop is CASGRPRSYEQYF. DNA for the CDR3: TGTGCCAGCGGAAGACCCAGGTCCTACGAGCAGTACTTC.

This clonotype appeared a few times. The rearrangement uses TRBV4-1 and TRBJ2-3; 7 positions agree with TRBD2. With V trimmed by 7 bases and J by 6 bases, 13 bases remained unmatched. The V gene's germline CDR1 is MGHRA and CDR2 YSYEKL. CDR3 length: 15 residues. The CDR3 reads CASTAGVGGVDTQYF. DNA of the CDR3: TGCGCCAGCACCGCCGGGGTGGGGGGGGTTGATACGCAGTATTTT.

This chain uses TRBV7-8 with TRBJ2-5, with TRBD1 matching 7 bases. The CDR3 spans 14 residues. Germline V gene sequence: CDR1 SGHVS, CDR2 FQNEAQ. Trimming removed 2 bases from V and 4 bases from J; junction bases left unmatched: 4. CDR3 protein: CASSLTDRVETQYF. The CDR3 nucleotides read TGTGCCAGCAGCTTAACCGACAGGGTAGAGACCCAGTACTTC.

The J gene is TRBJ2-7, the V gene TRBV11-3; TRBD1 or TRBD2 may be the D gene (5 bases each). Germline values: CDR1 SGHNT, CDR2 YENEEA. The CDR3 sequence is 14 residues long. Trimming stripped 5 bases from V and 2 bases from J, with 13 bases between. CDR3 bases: TGTGCCAGCAGCATCGGGTGGGGGACCTACGAGCAGTACTTC. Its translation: CASSIGWGTYEQYF.

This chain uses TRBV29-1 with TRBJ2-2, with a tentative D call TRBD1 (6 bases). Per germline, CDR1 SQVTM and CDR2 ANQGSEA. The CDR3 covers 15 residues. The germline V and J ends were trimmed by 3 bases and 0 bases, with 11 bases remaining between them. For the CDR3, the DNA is TGCAGCGTTGATGTCGGGACAACGAACACCGGGGAGCTGTTTTTT. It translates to CSVDVGTTNTGELFF.